The present T cell receptor beta chain was sequenced within a study of blood T cell repertoires in COVID-19. This CDR3 has 15 residues. With 6 bases clipped from V and 9 bases from J, the junction kept 8 bases outside the gene matches. Germline-derived CDR1 and CDR2 are MNHEY and SVGAGI. In the study's own analysis: Estimates of nucleated cell counts were drawn from the amplification of reference gene primers. Profiling relied on immunoSEQ multiplex PCR, and the TCRdb table lists in-frame clones only, not all of them. V, J and clone size are taken as reported in that table, and D and trimming were inferred from the DNA itself. The data contain around 90,000 clones, around 88% of them seen just once; the ten biggest clones take up about 1.9%.

This clonotype was sampled from a man in his fifties with COVID-19, enrolled during active disease. The sample consisted of peripheral blood. This rearrangement joins TRBV6-5 to TRBJ1-6; 10 bases map to TRBD1. The CDR3: CASSSDRGQVSPLHF. CDR3 bases: TGTGCCAGCAGCTCAGACAGGGGGCAGGTTTCACCCCTCCACTTT.